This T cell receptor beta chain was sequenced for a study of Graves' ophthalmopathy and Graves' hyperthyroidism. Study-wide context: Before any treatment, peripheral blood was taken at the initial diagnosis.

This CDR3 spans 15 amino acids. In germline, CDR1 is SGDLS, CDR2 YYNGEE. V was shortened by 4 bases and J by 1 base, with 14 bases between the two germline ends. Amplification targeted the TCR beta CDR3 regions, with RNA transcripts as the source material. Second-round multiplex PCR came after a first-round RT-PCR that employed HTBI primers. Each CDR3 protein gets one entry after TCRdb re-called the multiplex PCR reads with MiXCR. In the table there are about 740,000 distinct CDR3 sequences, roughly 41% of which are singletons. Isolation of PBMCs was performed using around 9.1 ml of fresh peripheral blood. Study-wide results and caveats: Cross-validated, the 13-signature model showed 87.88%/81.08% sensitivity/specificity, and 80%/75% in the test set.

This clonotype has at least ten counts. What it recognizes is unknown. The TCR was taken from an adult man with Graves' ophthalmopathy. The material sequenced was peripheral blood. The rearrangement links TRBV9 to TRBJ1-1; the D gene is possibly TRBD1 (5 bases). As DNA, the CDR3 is TGTGCCAGCAGCCCCCCGGGACGGTCGAACACTGAAGCTTTCTTT. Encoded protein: CASSPPGRSNTEAFF.